The T cell receptor (beta chain) described here comes from a study of T cells in Graves' hyperthyroidism and ophthalmopathy. Points from the study as a whole: From stable hyperthyroidism, ophthalmopathy was separated by a 13 V-J model. Onset of ophthalmopathy came a median roughly 6.9 months after the model predicted it.

Diagnoses used clinical symptoms, serum thyroxine and TRAb, thyroid ultrasound and orbital computed tomography. In regard to this clonotype: Its antigen remains unidentified.

From RNA transcripts, TCR beta CDR3 regions were amplified. With the HTBI primer set, the TCR CDR3 went through a first round of RT-PCR. Each CDR3 protein gets one entry after TCRdb re-called the multiplex PCR reads with MiXCR. The repertoire holds around 700,000 distinct CDR3 sequences, with 30% to 40% as singletons. CDR1 and CDR2 (germline): MNHNS, SASEGT. This CDR3 is built from 13 residues. The J segment lost 7 bases and the V segment lost 4 bases, leaving 4 bases of the junction unmatched. Sequencing input: blood. This clonotype was obtained from a woman between 40 and 50 years old with Graves' hyperthyroidism. The J gene is TRBJ1-5, the V gene TRBV6-1; 7 bases align to TRBD1. The DNA for the CDR3 is TGTGCCAGCAGTGCACAGGGGAGCCAGCCCCAGCATTTT. This gives the protein CASSAQGSQPQHF.